Listed below are T cell receptor beta chains from one sample, sequenced in a study of T cell responses to AZD1222 COVID-19 vaccine. Here immunoSEQ multiplex PCR was the method, and the copy in TCRdb shows in-frame clones only, minus some. The sample carries 66,000 or so clones, about 90% recorded once. The specimen was peripheral blood, collected on day 0 of AZD1222 vaccination. The origin of the receptors is an adult in good health. Each CDR3 is given with its conserved first and last residue. A D gene is named only where the DNA matches it firmly. Expanded clones get a size class; other rows say once, few or many, or leave the size out.

j_call: TRBJ1-1
v_call: TRBV5-4
clone_size: NA
d_call: TRBD1
cdr3_aa: CASSFIQGTEAFF
cdr3_nt: TGTGCCAGCAGCTTTATACAGGGGACTGAAGCTTTCTTT

j_call: TRBJ1-3
v_call: TRBV30
clone_size: NA
d_call: NA
cdr3_aa: CAWSQGRGNTIYF
cdr3_nt: TGTGCCTGGAGTCAAGGGCGGGGAAACACCATATATTTT

j_call: TRBJ1-5
v_call: TRBV4-2
clone_size: many
d_call: NA
cdr3_aa: CASSQGQENQPQHF
cdr3_nt: TGTGCCAGCAGCCAAGGACAGGAGAATCAGCCCCAGCATTTT

j_call: TRBJ1-5
v_call: TRBV10-3
clone_size: NA
d_call: TRBD1
cdr3_aa: CAIGPGGRGQPQHF
cdr3_nt: TGTGCCATCGGCCCAGGGGGGCGAGGACAGCCCCAGCATTTT

j_call: TRBJ1-1
v_call: TRBV5-5
clone_size: NA
d_call: NA
cdr3_aa: CASSLEVSGTEAFF
cdr3_nt: TGTGCCAGCAGCTTGGAGGTATCTGGCACTGAAGCTTTCTTT

j_call: TRBJ2-7
v_call: TRBV29-1
clone_size: NA
d_call: NA
cdr3_aa: CSVATSYEQYF
cdr3_nt: TGCAGCGTTGCTACCTCCTACGAGCAGTACTTC

j_call: TRBJ1-1
v_call: TRBV12-3/TRBV12-4
clone_size: few
d_call: NA
cdr3_aa: CASSWGGNTEAFF
cdr3_nt: TGTGCCAGCAGTTGGGGAGGGAACACTGAAGCTTTCTTT

j_call: TRBJ2-1
v_call: TRBV6-5
clone_size: NA
d_call: NA
cdr3_aa: CASSQGWSYNEQFF
cdr3_nt: TGTGCCAGCAGTCAGGGGTGGTCCTACAATGAGCAGTTCTTC

j_call: TRBJ2-1
v_call: TRBV7-9
clone_size: NA
d_call: NA
cdr3_aa: CASSLSLNNEQFF
cdr3_nt: TGTGCCAGCAGCTTATCCCTAAACAATGAGCAGTTCTTC

j_call: TRBJ2-5
v_call: TRBV5-1
clone_size: NA
d_call: TRBD2
cdr3_aa: CASSSAGGQETQYF
cdr3_nt: TGCGCCAGCAGTTCGGCGGGAGGACAAGAGACCCAGTACTTC

j_call: TRBJ1-5
v_call: TRBV28
clone_size: NA
d_call: TRBD1
cdr3_aa: CASSPGGQGAYSNQPQHF
cdr3_nt: TGTGCCAGCAGTCCAGGGGGACAGGGTGCCTATAGCAATCAGCCCCAGCATTTT

j_call: TRBJ2-7
v_call: TRBV28
clone_size: NA
d_call: NA
cdr3_aa: CASTSPGIPYEQYF
cdr3_nt: TGTGCCAGCACCTCGCCAGGCATTCCCTACGAGCAGTACTTC

j_call: TRBJ1-4
v_call: TRBV10-3
clone_size: NA
d_call: NA
cdr3_aa: CAISLKSNEKLFF
cdr3_nt: TGTGCCATCAGTCTCAAATCTAATGAAAAACTGTTTTTT

j_call: TRBJ1-1
v_call: TRBV5-1
clone_size: many
d_call: NA
cdr3_aa: CASSSAGGYTEAFF
cdr3_nt: TGCGCCAGCAGCTCGGCCGGGGGGTACACTGAAGCTTTCTTT

j_call: TRBJ1-4
v_call: TRBV5-1
clone_size: NA
d_call: NA
cdr3_aa: CASSRRASETGNEKLFF
cdr3_nt: TGCGCCAGCAGCAGAAGAGCCTCCGAGACAGGAAATGAAAAACTGTTTTTT

j_call: TRBJ2-7
v_call: TRBV9
clone_size: NA
d_call: NA
cdr3_aa: CASSVDSPSYEQYF
cdr3_nt: TGTGCCAGCAGCGTAGACAGTCCCTCCTACGAGCAGTACTTC

j_call: TRBJ2-1
v_call: TRBV2
clone_size: NA
d_call: NA
cdr3_aa: CASSERWGDNEQFF
cdr3_nt: TGTGCCAGCAGTGAGCGGTGGGGAGACAATGAGCAGTTCTTC

j_call: TRBJ2-7
v_call: TRBV15
clone_size: NA
d_call: TRBD1
cdr3_aa: CATSRGDRGNEQYF
cdr3_nt: TGTGCCACCAGCAGAGGGGACAGGGGTAACGAGCAGTACTTC